This T cell receptor (beta chain) was sequenced during a study of T cell responses to AZD1222 COVID-19 vaccine. This CDR3 spans 14 amino acids. The V end was cut by 4 bases, the J end by 4 bases, with 13 bases between. Germline V gene sequence: CDR1 SNHLY, CDR2 FYNNEI. Notes on this clone: Its antigen is not identified.

Using immunoSEQ multiplex PCR, the repertoire was profiled, and TCRdb retains in-frame clones only, with some absent. Here the sample spans 200,000 or so clones, 85% to 90% being singletons. Study results and caveats: Spike regions recognized by vaccine-associated CD4 TCRs spanned the protein, led by 160-218 and 743-854.

The sample in question was peripheral blood, obtained on day 0 of AZD1222 vaccination. The chain joins TRBV2 to TRBJ2-5, with a weak D call TRBD1 (6 bases). This TCR was sampled from an adult in good health. CDR3 sequence (DNA): TGTGCCAGCAGTGGTGTTTCCAGGGGAGAGACCCAGTACTTC. Amino acids: CASSGVSRGETQYF. Using reference TRBV2 and TRBJ2-5 for the parts outside the CDR3, the full variable domain is EPEVTQTPSHQVTQMGQEVILRCVPISNHLYFYWYRQILGQKVEFLVSFYNNEISEKSEIFDDQFSVERPDGSNFTLKIRSTKLEDSAMYFCASSGVSRGETQYFGPGTRLLVL.